These 11 T cell receptor beta chains were all obtained from the same sample, sequenced in a study of CD8 T cells in ankylosing spondylitis. TCRdb recomputed calls from the 5' RACE reads with MiXCR, one row per CDR3 protein. The sample records around 390,000 distinct CDR3 sequences, 20% to 25% being singletons. Their recognized antigens are unknown. Whole-study results and caveats: Seemingly distinctive of ankylosing spondylitis blood was a TCR beta motif formed by eight highly homologous variants.

Sequencing used blood, either unsorted or a sorted T cell fraction (not recorded which). Receptors were obtained from a male donor with ankylosing spondylitis.

The CDR3, as DNA: TGTGCCAGCTCCGTTGAACTAGCTTCGTCGGGCAATGAGCAGTTCTTC. Translating gives CASSVELASSGNEQFF. J is TRBJ2-1 and V is TRBV18, with D tentatively TRBD2 (6 bases). Trimming pared 6 bases from V and 6 bases from J, leaving 21 bases between. In germline, CDR1 is KGHSH, CDR2 LQKENI. The length of the CDR3 is 16 residues.

This clonotype was counted only a few times. This sequence joins TRBV29-1 and TRBJ1-1; 11 bases line up with TRBD1. This CDR3 comprises 13 residues. The trim removed 6 bases at V and 3 bases at J, leaving 3 bases unmatched. In germline, CDR1 is SQVTM, CDR2 ANQGSEA. In DNA form, the CDR3 reads TGCAGCGTGGCGGGACAGGGGGACACTGAAGCTTTCTTT. This gives the protein CSVAGQGDTEAFF.

The chain carries TRBV4-2 and TRBJ2-1; D unresolved. The V gene's germline CDR1 is LGHNA and CDR2 YNFKEQ. V was shortened by 0 bases and J by 6 bases, with 15 bases between the two germline ends. The CDR3 runs to 16 residues. The CDR3 reads CASSQDRNVEINEQFF. Written as DNA, the CDR3 is TGTGCCAGCAGCCAAGATAGAAACGTGGAGATCAATGAGCAGTTCTTC.

Only a few counts were recorded for this clonotype. The V call is TRBV7-2, the J call TRBJ1-5; D uncertain. The CDR3 runs 16 residues. V lost 2 bases to trimming and J lost 4 bases, with 15 bases between them. CDR1 is SGHTA and CDR2 is FQGNSA in the germline V gene. For the CDR3, the DNA is TGTGCCAGCAGCTTATCCGGGGTTCTAATTAATCAGCCCCAGCATTTT. Amino acid sequence: CASSLSGVLINQPQHF. The variable domain in full, completed from reference TRBV7-2 and TRBJ1-5, reads GAGVSQSPSNKVTEKGKDVELRCDPISGHTALYWYRQSLGQGLEFLIYFQGNSAPDKSGLPSDRFSAERTGGSVSTLTIQRTQQEDSAVYLCASSLSGVLINQPQHFGDGTRLSIL.

This clonotype was picked up a small number of times. This chain links TRBV9 with TRBJ2-1; TRBD2 matches 7 bases. CDR3 length: 17 amino acids. After removal of 1 base from V and 2 bases from J, the junction contained 9 bases not matched to a gene. Germline V CDR1 and CDR2: SGDLS, YYNGEE. CDR3 sequence: CASSVKPTSAAYNEQFF. Written as DNA, the CDR3 is TGTGCCAGCAGCGTAAAACCCACTAGCGCCGCCTACAATGAGCAGTTCTTC.

The chain links TRBV7-9 to TRBJ2-3; 7 bases are a match to TRBD1. Germline-derived CDR1 and CDR2 are SEHNR and FQNEAQ (reference sequence). This CDR3 has 15 amino acids. V lost 2 bases and J lost 1; bases outside the gene matches: 3. The CDR3 reads CASSLFGTGTDTQYF. Here the CDR3 DNA reads TGTGCCAGCAGCTTATTCGGGACAGGCACAGATACGCAGTATTTT.

This clonotype was seen a few times. This chain joins TRBV5-1 and TRBJ2-3; D is unclear. Germline V gene data show CDR1 as SGHRS and CDR2 as YFSETQ. This CDR3 comprises 14 residues. Trimming shortened V by 4 bases and J by 3 bases, and 12 bases separated the two germline ends. In DNA form, the CDR3 reads TGCGCCAGCAGCGCCTTCCTAATAACAGATACGCAGTATTTT. It specifies CASSAFLITDTQYF.

This rearrangement joins TRBV7-2 to TRBJ2-5; D gene ambiguous. CDR3 length: 15 amino acids. Looked up from germline, CDR1 is SGHTA and CDR2 is FQGNSA. Trimming stripped 2 bases from V and 4 bases from J, with 14 bases between. CDR3: CASSLRRPPRETQYF. The CDR3, as DNA: TGTGCCAGCAGCTTACGCCGGCCCCCGAGAGAGACCCAGTACTTC.

The chain employs TRBV27 and TRBJ2-7, with TRBD1 matching over 10 bases. CDR1 MNHEY and CDR2 SMNVEV come from the germline V gene (reference sequence). V lost 1 base and J lost 6; bases outside the gene matches: 0. This CDR3 is 13 amino acids long. CDR3 residues: CASSLWDRGEQYF. The DNA for the CDR3 is TGTGCCAGCAGTTTATGGGACAGGGGCGAGCAGTACTTC.

This clonotype has a handful of counts. The chain couples TRBV7-2 to TRBJ2-1; no clear D gene. V lost 6 bases and J 6 bases, leaving 15 bases between the germline ends. Germline V gene lookup returns CDR1 SGHTA and CDR2 FQGNSA. The CDR3 loop spans 14 amino acids. This CDR3 is CASRDRSNGNEQFF. DNA for the CDR3: TGTGCCAGCAGGGACCGCTCGAATGGCAATGAGCAGTTCTTC. Drawing the rest from reference TRBV7-2 and TRBJ2-1, the complete variable domain is GAGVSQSPSNKVTEKGKDVELRCDPISGHTALYWYRQSLGQGLEFLIYFQGNSAPDKSGLPSDRFSAERTGGSVSTLTIQRTQQEDSAVYLCASRDRSNGNEQFFGPGTRLTVL.

The chain combines TRBV19 with TRBJ2-7, with 7 bases matching TRBD2. The CDR3 covers 16 residues. Germline V gene sequence: CDR1 LNHDA, CDR2 SQIVND (reference sequence). V lost 2 bases, J lost 0 bases, and 7 bases stayed unmatched. The CDR3 is CASSISGELASYEQYF. For the CDR3, the DNA is TGTGCCAGTAGTATAAGCGGGGAATTGGCCTCCTACGAGCAGTACTTC.